Shown below are 4 T cell receptor beta chains from a single sample sequenced in a study of T-cell memory formation after mild COVID-19. TCRdb ran MiXCR on the 5' RACE reads and lists one entry per CDR3 protein. The data show about 14,000 distinct CDR3 sequences, approximately 19% seen once. The sample taken for sequencing was PBMCs or a T cell subset sorted from them (not recorded which). The receptors stem from an adult woman who had mild COVID-19 (a few samples of this study predate the infection). Cell type and time point are not known.

Ten or more counts support this clonotype. This rearrangement joins TRBV3-1 to TRBJ1-1, with D perhaps TRBD1 (5 bases). Trimming removed 0 bases from V and 9 bases from J, with 11 bases in between. Germline assignment: CDR1 LGHDT and CDR2 YNNKEL (reference sequence). The CDR3 loop spans 13 amino acids. The DNA for the CDR3 is TGTGCCAGCAGCCAAGACCAGGACATCAAAGCTTTCTTT. Protein product: CASSQDQDIKAFF.

The chain uses TRBV29-1 and TRBJ2-3, with 13 bases fitting TRBD2. CDR3 length: 14 residues. The trim removed 6 bases at V and 1 base at J, leaving 1 base unmatched. Germline CDR1 SQVTM, CDR2 ANQGSEA. This chain's CDR3 is CSVGLAGGTDTQYF. In DNA form, the CDR3 reads TGCAGCGTAGGACTAGCGGGGGGCACAGATACGCAGTATTTT.

This clonotype appeared many times. The chain joins TRBV7-9 to TRBJ2-4; 8 nucleotides line up with TRBD2. The ends lost 5 bases at V and 6 bases at J; junction bases unmatched: 6. Looked up from germline, CDR1 is SEHNR and CDR2 is FQNEAQ (reference sequence). This CDR3 region has 14 residues. The CDR3 loop reads CASSPPGTRNIQYF. As DNA, the CDR3 is TGTGCCAGCAGCCCACCCGGGACTAGAAACATTCAGTACTTC.

Ten or more counts support this clonotype. This chain links TRBV7-9 with TRBJ2-3, with D uncertain. The V end was cut by 2 bases, the J end by 3 bases, with 18 bases between. Looked up from germline, CDR1 is SEHNR and CDR2 is FQNEAQ (reference sequence). The CDR3 consists of 17 residues. DNA of the CDR3: TGTGCCAGCAGCTTACCCGGCGTAGTTAAGAAGACAGATACGCAGTATTTT. As protein: CASSLPGVVKKTDTQYF.